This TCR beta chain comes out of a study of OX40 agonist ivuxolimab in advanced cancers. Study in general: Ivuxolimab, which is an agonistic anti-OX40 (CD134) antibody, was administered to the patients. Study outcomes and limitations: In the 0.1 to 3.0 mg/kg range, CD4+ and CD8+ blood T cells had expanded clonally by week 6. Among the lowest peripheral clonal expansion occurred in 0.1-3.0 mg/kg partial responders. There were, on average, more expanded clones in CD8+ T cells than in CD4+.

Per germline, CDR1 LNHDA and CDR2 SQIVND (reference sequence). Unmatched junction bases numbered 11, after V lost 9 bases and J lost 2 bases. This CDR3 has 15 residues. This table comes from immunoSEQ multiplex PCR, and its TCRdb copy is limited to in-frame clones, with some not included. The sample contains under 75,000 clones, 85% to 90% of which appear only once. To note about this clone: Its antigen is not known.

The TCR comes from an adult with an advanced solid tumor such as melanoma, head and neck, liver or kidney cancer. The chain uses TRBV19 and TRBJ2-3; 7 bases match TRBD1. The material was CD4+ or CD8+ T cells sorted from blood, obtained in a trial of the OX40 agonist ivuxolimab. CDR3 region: CASSGQMLTTDTQYF. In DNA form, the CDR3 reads TGTGCCAGCTCGGGACAGATGTTAACCACAGATACGCAGTATTTT.